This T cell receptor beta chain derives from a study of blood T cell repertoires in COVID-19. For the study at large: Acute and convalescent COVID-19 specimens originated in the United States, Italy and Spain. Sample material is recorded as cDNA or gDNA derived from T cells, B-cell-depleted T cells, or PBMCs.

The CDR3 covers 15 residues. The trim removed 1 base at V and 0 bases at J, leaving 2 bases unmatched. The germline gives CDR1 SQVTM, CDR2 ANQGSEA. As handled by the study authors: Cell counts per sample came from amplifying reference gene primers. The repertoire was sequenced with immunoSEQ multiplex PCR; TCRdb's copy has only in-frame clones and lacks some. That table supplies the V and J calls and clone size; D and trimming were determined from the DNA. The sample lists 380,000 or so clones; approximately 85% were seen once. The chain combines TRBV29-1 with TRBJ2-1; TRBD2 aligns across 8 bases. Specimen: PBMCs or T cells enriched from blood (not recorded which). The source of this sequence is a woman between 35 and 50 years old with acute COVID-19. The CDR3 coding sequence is TGCAGCGTTGAAGGGCTAGCGGGCTCCTACAATGAGCAGTTCTTC. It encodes CSVEGLAGSYNEQFF.